Presented here are 32 T cell receptor beta chains from one specimen sequenced in a study of T cell responses to AZD1222 COVID-19 vaccine. Here immunoSEQ multiplex PCR was the method, and the copy in TCRdb shows in-frame clones only, minus some. The data hold 150,000 to 200,000 clones, with roughly nine tenths observed a single time. Sequencing was performed on peripheral blood, taken on day 0 of AZD1222 vaccination. These receptors all come from an adult in good health.

V usage is TRBV4-1 and J usage is TRBJ1-2; D remains unclear. The germline gives CDR1 MGHRA, CDR2 YSYEKL. The CDR3 spans 16 residues. Trimming pared 3 bases from V and 1 base from J, leaving 15 bases between. The DNA of the CDR3 is TGCGCCAGCAGCCACGGAGCTCGGGGATTTAACTATGGCTACACCTTC. Translation gives CASSHGARGFNYGYTF.

V gene TRBV10-3 combines with J gene TRBJ1-1; D remains unclear. Trimming left V 9 bases short and J 5 bases short, with 13 bases between. CDR1 and CDR2 (germline): ENHRY, SYGVKD. This CDR3 contains 12 residues. This chain's CDR3 is CAMGRRGTEAFF. The DNA for the CDR3 is TGTGCCATGGGCCGGCGCGGGACTGAAGCTTTCTTT.

This clone was counted between two and nine times. This chain connects TRBV5-6 to TRBJ2-3; D is uncertain. From germline, CDR1 is SGHDT and CDR2 YYEEEE. With 4 bases removed from V and 2 bases from J, the gap between germline ends came to 8 bases. This CDR3 contains 13 residues. In nucleotides, the CDR3 is TGTGCCAGCAGCATAGGGTCCACAGATACGCAGTATTTT. This encodes CASSIGSTDTQYF. The full variable domain, with the rest looked up from reference TRBV5-6 and TRBJ2-3, is DAGVTQSPTHLIKTRGQQVTLRCSPKSGHDTVSWYQQALGQGPQFIFQYYEEEERQRGNFPDRFSGHQFPNYSSELNVNALLLGDSALYLCASSIGSTDTQYFGPGTRLTVL.

V and J are TRBV19 and TRBJ1-5; D possibly corresponds to TRBD1 (5 bases). The CDR3 covers 14 residues. The V end was cut by 4 bases, the J end by 1 base, with 8 bases between. Germline V gene data show CDR1 as LNHDA and CDR2 as SQIVND (reference sequence). CDR3 loop: CASSRGVSNQPQHF. The CDR3 bases are TGTGCCAGTAGTAGGGGGGTAAGCAATCAGCCCCAGCATTTT.

V gene TRBV9 combines with J gene TRBJ2-2, with 7 bases aligning to TRBD2. The J segment lost 4 bases and the V segment lost 0 bases, leaving 3 bases of the junction unmatched. Germline values: CDR1 SGDLS, CDR2 YYNGEE. This CDR3 is built from 15 residues. The DNA of the CDR3 is TGTGCCAGCAGCGTAGCTACGGGGGGCACCGGGGAGCTGTTTTTT. Encoded protein: CASSVATGGTGELFF.

The chain joins TRBV5-4 to TRBJ1-2; maybe TRBD1 (6 bases). This CDR3 is built from 13 residues. The germline CDR1 and CDR2 sequences are SGHNT and YYREEE (reference sequence). The V and J ends lost 4 bases and 4 bases respectively, with 11 bases between them. The CDR3 spells CASSLTGIYGYTF. The CDR3 DNA follows: TGTGCCAGCAGCCTGACAGGTATCTATGGCTACACCTTC.

V usage is TRBV30 and J usage is TRBJ1-2; D not resolved. V dropped 0 bases and J dropped 2 bases, with 13 bases sitting between them. The CDR3 is 15 amino acids. CDR1 is GTSNPN and CDR2 is SVGIG in the germline V gene (reference sequence). The chain's CDR3 is CAWSVRGKTNYGYTF. CDR3 in DNA: TGTGCCTGGAGTGTACGAGGAAAAACAAACTATGGCTACACCTTC.

The chain carries TRBV7-8 and TRBJ2-4, with TRBD1 matching 10 bases. In germline, CDR1 is SGHVS, CDR2 FQNEAQ. There are 18 residues in the CDR3. With V trimmed by 4 bases and J by 4 bases, 13 bases remained unmatched. CDR3 region: CASSYPVGGTGAKNIQYF. CDR3 DNA: TGTGCCAGCAGCTACCCCGTGGGAGGGACAGGGGCAAAAAACATTCAGTACTTC.

The rearrangement uses TRBV7-9 and TRBJ1-5; a weak D match, TRBD1 (6 bases). This CDR3 has 14 residues. V was clipped by 10 bases and J by 6 bases, with 19 bases between them. Germline V gene data show CDR1 as SEHNR and CDR2 as FQNEAQ (reference sequence). CDR3 bases: TGTGCCACTCAATCGACAGGAATGGCTCAGCCCCAGCATTTT. It is translated as CATQSTGMAQPQHF.

The chain has TRBV29-1 and TRBJ1-1, with a possible D match to TRBD1 (5 bases). CDR1 is SQVTM and CDR2 is ANQGSEA in the germline V gene. The length of the CDR3 is 13 residues. V gave up 7 bases and J gave up 0 bases, with 12 bases separating them. As DNA, the CDR3 is TGCAGCGCCGCGGGGCTTTTGAACACTGAAGCTTTCTTT. It translates to CSAAGLLNTEAFF. The full variable domain, completed using reference TRBV29-1 and TRBJ1-1, is SAVISQKPSRDICQRGTSLTIQCQVDSQVTMMFWYRQQPGQSLTLIATANQGSEATYESGFVIDKFPISRPNLTFSTLTVSNMSPEDSSIYLCSAAGLLNTEAFFGQGTRLTVV.

DNA for the CDR3: TGTGCCAGCAGCCGGGACCGGGGCAGCGGGGGAAGGGCAGACGAGCAGTACTTC. It encodes CASSRDRGSGGRADEQYF. The V gene is TRBV3-1 (or the pseudogene TRBV3-2), the J gene TRBJ2-7; 8 nucleotides line up with TRBD2. This CDR3 spans 18 amino acids. Germline V gene data show CDR1 as LGHDT and CDR2 as YNNKEL (reference sequence). Unmatched junction bases numbered 19, after V lost 4 bases and J lost 5 bases.

V and J are TRBV5-4 and TRBJ1-1, with 10 bases that match TRBD1. This CDR3 is 14 amino acids long. V shed 5 bases and J 2 bases; nucleotides not matched to a gene: 3. CDR1 is SGHNT and CDR2 is YYREEE in the germline V gene (reference sequence). This CDR3 reads CASSTTGGNTEAFF. For the CDR3, the DNA is TGTGCCAGCAGTACGACAGGGGGCAACACTGAAGCTTTCTTT.

Notes on this clone: The sample carries other DNA sequences with the same CDR3. The chain combines TRBV7-9 with TRBJ2-7; unclear D gene. The CDR3 is 13 amino acids. The V gene lost 5 bases and the J gene lost 2 bases, with 10 bases spanning the gap. CDR1 and CDR2 from the germline V gene are SEHNR and FQNEAQ (reference sequence). The CDR3 coding sequence is TGTGCCAGCAGCCTTGACGGCCCCTACGAGCAGTACTTC. Its protein is CASSLDGPYEQYF.

The rearrangement joins TRBV7-8 to TRBJ1-5; a possible D gene is TRBD1 (6 bases). The CDR3 is 14 residues long. V shed 4 bases and J shed 5 bases, with 12 bases lying between them. The germline gives CDR1 SGHVS, CDR2 FQNEAQ. This chain's CDR3 is CASSWTVGDQPQHF. The CDR3 coding sequence is TGTGCCAGCAGCTGGACAGTGGGAGATCAGCCCCAGCATTTT.

The genes are TRBV7-2 and TRBJ2-2; TRBD2 is a possible D gene (6 bases). V was shortened by 5 bases and J by 7 bases, with 14 bases between the two germline ends. The length of the CDR3 is 14 residues. CDR1 and CDR2 (germline): SGHTA, FQGNSA. The CDR3 region is CASSPGRRDGELFF. The CDR3 region has the DNA TGTGCCAGCAGCCCAGGGAGGCGGGACGGGGAGCTGTTTTTT.

The chain joins TRBV5-4 to TRBJ2-7; 12 bases match TRBD1. This CDR3 is built from 15 residues. Germline V CDR1 and CDR2: SGHNT, YYREEE (reference sequence). V was pared by 4 bases and J by 6 bases, with 8 bases of the junction left unmatched. The CDR3 sequence: CASSHPGQGAGEQYF. The DNA for the CDR3 is TGTGCCAGCAGCCATCCGGGACAGGGGGCGGGCGAGCAGTACTTC.

The chain couples TRBV4-2 to TRBJ2-1; TRBD2 agrees at 11 bases. Germline CDR1 and CDR2: LGHNA and YNFKEQ. This CDR3 contains 15 residues. J lost 5 bases, V lost 1 base, and 1 base had no gene match. The CDR3 here is CASSQVTSGNNEQFF. Written as DNA, the CDR3 is TGTGCCAGCAGCCAAGTGACTAGCGGGAACAATGAGCAGTTCTTC.

For the CDR3, the DNA is TGTGCCAGCAGCTTAGATGACCGTTACTACGAGCAGTACTTC. This translates into CASSLDDRYYEQYF. The chain uses TRBV11-2 and TRBJ2-7; D not resolved. The V gene's germline CDR1 is SGHAT and CDR2 FQNNGV. Trimming removed 0 bases at V and 3 bases at J, with 9 bases between. The CDR3 spans 14 residues.

The V call is TRBV7-8, the J call TRBJ2-1, with D maybe TRBD1 (6 bases). V was trimmed by 1 base and J by 6 bases, leaving 16 bases between them. The CDR3 length is 16 residues. In germline, CDR1 is SGHVS, CDR2 FQNEAQ. The CDR3 loop is CASSLEGRGSSNEQFF. In nucleotides, the CDR3 is TGTGCCAGCAGCTTAGAAGGCAGGGGTAGCTCCAATGAGCAGTTCTTC.

The chain combines TRBV19 with TRBJ1-2; possible D gene TRBD1, 5 bases. CDR3 size: 14 residues. With 5 bases removed from V and 7 bases from J, the gap between germline ends came to 17 bases. Per germline, CDR1 LNHDA and CDR2 SQIVND (reference sequence). In nucleotides, the CDR3 is TGTGCCAGTAGTCCTCCTGGGGGGGTCGGTGGCTACACCTTC. Translation gives CASSPPGGVGGYTF.

The rearrangement links TRBV7-2 to TRBJ1-1; unclear D gene. The CDR3 contains 15 residues. Between the trimmed V and J ends, which lost 1 base and 1 base, there was a span of 10 bases. Looked up from germline, CDR1 is SGHTA and CDR2 is FQGNSA. The CDR3 sequence: CASSLEAARNTEAFF. DNA of the CDR3: TGTGCCAGCAGCTTAGAGGCAGCACGGAACACTGAAGCTTTCTTT.

The gene calls are TRBV7-2 and TRBJ1-1; no clear D. The V end lost 3 bases, the J end lost 0 bases, and 11 bases lay between the germline ends. From germline, CDR1 is SGHTA and CDR2 FQGNSA. The CDR3 is made up of 15 amino acids. CDR3 coding DNA: TGTGCCAGCAGCTTGGAACGGATCATGAACACTGAAGCTTTCTTT. It codes for CASSLERIMNTEAFF.

The chain joins TRBV4-3 to TRBJ1-1; TRBD1 matches at 7 bases. Germline trimming cut 1 base from V and 0 bases from J; bases unmatched to any gene: 5. The CDR3 is 16 amino acids. CDR1 is LGHNA, CDR2 YSLEER, per germline. The CDR3 loop reads CASSQGDSHMNTEAFF. As DNA, the CDR3 is TGCGCCAGCAGCCAAGGGGACAGCCACATGAACACTGAAGCTTTCTTT.

The gene calls are TRBV7-8 and TRBJ2-7; 8 positions agree with TRBD1. Germline V CDR1 and CDR2: SGHVS, FQNEAQ. The CDR3 has 14 amino acids. Trimming took 5 bases from V and 4 from J; bases not matched to a gene: 7. CDR3 amino acids: CASSQGASEYEQYF. CDR3 in DNA: TGTGCCAGCAGCCAGGGGGCTTCGGAGTACGAGCAGTACTTC.

The chain joins TRBV19 to TRBJ1-5, with D possibly matching TRBD1 (6 bases). This CDR3 has 16 amino acids. Germline CDR1 is LNHDA and CDR2 is SQIVND (reference sequence). The germline V and J ends were trimmed by 5 bases and 1 base, with 15 bases remaining between them. The CDR3 region is CASSPGGGPSNQPQHF. CDR3 nucleotide sequence: TGTGCCAGTAGTCCCGGGGGGGGGCCGAGCAATCAGCCCCAGCATTTT.

This clone was detected only once. The V gene is TRBV9, the J gene TRBJ1-3; D gene uncertain. V lost 7 bases to trimming and J lost 9 bases, with 11 bases between them. CDR1 and CDR2 (germline): SGDLS, YYNGEE. The CDR3 contains 11 residues. For the CDR3, the DNA is TGTGCCAGCGGGAGACCCAGCACCATATATTTT. It encodes CASGRPSTIYF.

CDR3 coding DNA: TGCGCCAGCAGCCAAGATAGGTGGGACTACGAGCAGTACTTC. The encoded protein is CASSQDRWDYEQYF. The rearrangement links TRBV4-3 to TRBJ2-7; no clear D. In germline, CDR1 is LGHNA, CDR2 YSLEER. This CDR3 has 14 amino acids. The V end lost 0 bases, the J end lost 3 bases, and 9 bases lay between the germline ends.

The chain joins TRBV5-1 to TRBJ2-5; 13 positions match TRBD2. The V and J ends lost 4 bases and 1 base, in that order; junction bases with no gene match: 4. This CDR3 contains 16 residues. From germline, CDR1 is SGHRS and CDR2 YFSETQ. The CDR3 region is CASSQGTSGAQETQYF. The CDR3 DNA follows: TGCGCCAGCAGCCAGGGGACTAGCGGGGCCCAAGAGACCCAGTACTTC. The entire variable domain, with the rest obtained from reference TRBV5-1 and TRBJ2-5, is as follows: KAGVTQTPRYLIKTRGQQVTLSCSPISGHRSVSWYQQTPGQGLQFLFEYFSETQRNKGNFPGRFSGRQFSNSRSEMNVSTLELGDSALYLCASSQGTSGAQETQYFGPGTRLLVL.

This chain joins TRBV5-6 and TRBJ1-1; D unclear. This CDR3 is built from 15 residues. Germline V lookup: CDR1 SGHDT, CDR2 YYEEEE. V gave up 3 bases and J gave up 3 bases, with 15 bases separating them. The CDR3 region has the DNA TGTGCCAGCAGCTCAACCGGACGGTTGGACACTGAAGCTTTCTTT. Amino acids: CASSSTGRLDTEAFF.

CDR3 nucleotide sequence: TGTGCCAGCAGCTTACGTCCCCCAGGGAGTGGTGAAAAACTGTTTTTT. Translating gives CASSLRPPGSGEKLFF. The chain carries TRBV7-9 and TRBJ1-4, with a possible D match to TRBD1 (5 bases). Germline loops: CDR1 SEHNR, CDR2 FQNEAQ (reference sequence). The CDR3 has 16 residues. V lost 2 bases and J 7 bases, leaving 17 bases between the germline ends. The variable domain in full, with the rest retrieved from reference TRBV7-9 and TRBJ1-4, is DTGVSQNPRHKITKRGQNVTFRCDPISEHNRLYWYRQTLGQGPEFLTYFQNEAQLEKSRLLSDRFSAERPKGSFSTLEIQRTEQGDSAMYLCASSLRPPGSGEKLFFGSGTQLSVL.

J is TRBJ2-5 and V is TRBV5-4; 8 nucleotides agree with TRBD2. Germline CDR1 and CDR2: SGHNT and YYREEE (reference sequence). Trimming cost V 5 bases and J 5 bases; bases outside gene matches: 11. The CDR3 is 15 residues long. The CDR3 coding sequence is TGTGCCAGCAGTCGAAGCGGGGGTGGCCTGGAGACCCAGTACTTC. Translated, it gives CASSRSGGGLETQYF.

The V and J genes are TRBV5-4 and TRBJ1-4; D unclear. Germline loops: CDR1 SGHNT, CDR2 YYREEE (reference sequence). CDR3 length: 12 residues. V was trimmed by 10 bases and J by 4 bases, leaving 11 bases between them. This CDR3 reads CAWRAVNEKLFF. CDR3 DNA sequence: TGTGCCTGGCGAGCAGTTAATGAAAAACTGTTTTTT. The whole variable domain, filled in from reference TRBV5-4 and TRBJ1-4, reads ETGVTQSPTHLIKTRGQQVTLRCSSQSGHNTVSWYQQALGQGPQFIFQYYREEENGRGNFPPRFSGLQFPNYSSELNVNALELDDSALYLCAWRAVNEKLFFGSGTQLSVL.